What follows are 10 T cell receptor beta chains derived from one specimen sequenced in a study of blood T cell repertoires in COVID-19. This table comes from immunoSEQ multiplex PCR, and its TCRdb copy is limited to in-frame clones, with some not included. This sample carries under 350,000 clones, approximately 85% of them seen once, and the ten largest clones take approximately 12%. The sequencing sample was made of peripheral blood. The source is a human donor in a cohort sampled during active COVID-19.

A single count supports this clone. Other nucleotide sequences from this sample produce the same CDR3. The V call is TRBV7-2, the J call TRBJ2-5; 7 bases fit TRBD2. Trimming removed 3 bases from V and 5 bases from J; junction bases left unmatched: 6. The CDR3 is 14 residues long. Per the germline V gene, CDR1 is SGHTA and CDR2 is FQGNSA. CDR3 protein: CASSLAGVGETQYF. In nucleotides, the CDR3 is TGTGCCAGCAGCTTGGCGGGAGTGGGTGAGACCCAGTACTTC.

This chain uses TRBV5-1 with TRBJ2-3, with D perhaps matching TRBD2 (6 bases). CDR3 length: 14 residues. V lost 4 bases and J lost 4, with 13 bases in between. CDR1 SGHRS and CDR2 YFSETQ come from the germline V gene. Written as DNA, the CDR3 is TGCGCCAGCAGCCGGGGGAGCTTTGCAGATACGCAGTATTTT. It codes for CASSRGSFADTQYF.

A note on this clone: This sample includes further DNA sequences coding for the same CDR3. The chain has TRBV12-3 or TRBV12-4 and TRBJ2-2, with 8 bases that match TRBD2. This CDR3 region has 13 residues. J lost 6 bases, V lost 4 bases, and 1 base had no gene match. The CDR3 loop reads CASSSGGPGELFF. CDR3 nucleotide sequence: TGTGCCAGCAGTTCGGGGGGGCCCGGGGAGCTGTTTTTT.

The chain recombines TRBV7-9 with TRBJ1-4; D gene unclear. Trimming removed 2 bases at V and 5 bases at J, with 15 bases between. The CDR3 runs to 16 residues. Germline assignment: CDR1 SEHNR and CDR2 FQNEAQ (reference sequence). This CDR3 is CASSLMGGHRNEKLFF. The DNA of the CDR3 is TGTGCCAGCAGCTTAATGGGTGGGCACCGCAATGAAAAACTGTTTTTT.

CDR3 sequence: CASSFASGSNEQFF. CDR3 sequence (DNA): TGTGCCAGCAGTTTTGCTAGCGGGAGCAATGAGCAGTTCTTC. The chain has TRBV28 and TRBJ2-1; 10 bases line up with TRBD2. The junction had 2 bases not matched to a gene; V was cut back by 3 bases and J by 6 bases. CDR1 is MDHEN, CDR2 SYDVKM, per germline. The length of the CDR3 is 14 residues.

The V and J genes are TRBV6-5 and TRBJ2-3; possible D gene TRBD1, 6 bases. Between the trimmed V and J ends, which lost 6 bases and 1 base, there was a span of 14 bases. The germline gives CDR1 MNHEY, CDR2 SVGAGI. There are 15 residues in the CDR3. The DNA for the CDR3 is TGTGCCAGCAGAACAGGGAATTCGGGCACAGATACGCAGTATTTT. Protein sequence: CASRTGNSGTDTQYF.

Only a few counts were recorded for this clone. The gene calls are TRBV2 and TRBJ1-5; tentatively, D is TRBD1 (5 bases). V lost 4 bases to trimming and J lost 4 bases, with 8 bases between them. The CDR3 totals 13 residues. Germline loops: CDR1 SNHLY, CDR2 FYNNEI. The CDR3 coding sequence is TGTGCCAGCAGTGGACAGCCAAATCAGCCCCAGCATTTT. Its protein is CASSGQPNQPQHF.

The chain has TRBV28 and TRBJ2-7, with TRBD1 as a possible D gene (5 bases). Per germline, CDR1 MDHEN and CDR2 SYDVKM. V lost 5 bases and J lost 5, with 7 bases in between. The CDR3 totals 11 residues. CDR3 protein: CASSLGDEQYF. DNA for the CDR3: TGTGCCAGCAGTCTAGGGGACGAGCAGTACTTC.

This clone was seen a single time. The chain employs TRBV5-6 and TRBJ2-7, with a possible D match to TRBD2 (6 bases). Deletions cut 1 base from V and 0 bases from J, with 11 bases between. CDR1 and CDR2 (germline): SGHDT, YYEEEE. This CDR3 is built from 15 residues. The CDR3 reads CASSLSLATSYEQYF. CDR3 in DNA: TGTGCCAGCAGCTTGTCCCTAGCGACCTCCTACGAGCAGTACTTC.

The rearrangement links TRBV18 to TRBJ2-3, with D possibly matching TRBD2 (6 bases). Germline V gene lookup returns CDR1 KGHSH and CDR2 LQKENI. V gave up 2 bases and J gave up 4 bases, with 10 bases separating them. This CDR3 spans 14 amino acids. DNA for the CDR3: TGTGCCAGCTCACCATTACTAGCTTCAGATACGCAGTATTTT. Amino acids: CASSPLLASDTQYF.